The rows below give T cell receptor beta chains drawn from one sample of a study of T cells after yellow fever vaccination. Each CDR3 protein gets one entry after TCRdb re-called the 5' RACE reads with MiXCR. The table has some 350,000 distinct CDR3 sequences, 8.7% seen once. The source was PBMCs, collected on the day of the first yellow fever vaccination. Receptors originate from a man aged 18 to 30 who received the YFV17D yellow fever vaccine. Both conserved end residues are part of each CDR3. Fields, in order: J gene, V gene, CDR3 protein.

j_gene: TRBJ2-3; v_gene: TRBV7-2; CDR3aa: CASSKSSGGYADTQYF
j_gene: TRBJ1-2; v_gene: TRBV6-5; CDR3aa: CASRRTDFNYGYTF
j_gene: TRBJ1-6; v_gene: TRBV6-5; CDR3aa: CASSYGTVNNSPLHF
j_gene: TRBJ2-1; v_gene: TRBV9; CDR3aa: CASSPIGLAGGSEQFF
j_gene: TRBJ1-5; v_gene: TRBV30; CDR3aa: CAWRGQGSAQHF
j_gene: TRBJ2-5; v_gene: TRBV7-2; CDR3aa: CASSPPVAVGSRETQYF
j_gene: TRBJ1-1; v_gene: TRBV30; CDR3aa: CAWRYGTGGTEAFF
j_gene: TRBJ2-7; v_gene: TRBV18; CDR3aa: CASSADREGEQYF
j_gene: TRBJ2-5; v_gene: TRBV6-2/TRBV6-3; CDR3aa: CASSYSGPGRTQYF
j_gene: TRBJ2-1; v_gene: TRBV12-3/TRBV12-4; CDR3aa: CASKGTDFNNEQFF
j_gene: TRBJ1-3; v_gene: TRBV11-2; CDR3aa: CASSLDIQRGNTIYF
j_gene: TRBJ1-5; v_gene: TRBV20-1; CDR3aa: CSARKGTVPNQPQHF
j_gene: TRBJ2-2; v_gene: TRBV18; CDR3aa: CASSPGTDTGELFF
j_gene: TRBJ1-1; v_gene: TRBV5-1; CDR3aa: CASSLQGAAPTEAFF
j_gene: TRBJ2-5; v_gene: TRBV5-1; CDR3aa: CASSIGAVRGETQYF
j_gene: TRBJ1-1; v_gene: TRBV6-5; CDR3aa: CASGGGSGTEAFF
j_gene: TRBJ2-3; v_gene: TRBV3-1; CDR3aa: CASSTPGGQMTDTQYF
j_gene: TRBJ2-2; v_gene: TRBV4-1; CDR3aa: CASSQGTSGGVPGELFF
j_gene: TRBJ2-2; v_gene: TRBV3-1; CDR3aa: CASSQPDRSGELFF
j_gene: TRBJ1-6; v_gene: TRBV18; CDR3aa: CASSRDRSLGYNSPLHF
j_gene: TRBJ2-1; v_gene: TRBV7-3; CDR3aa: CASSSPPLAGGYNEQFF
j_gene: TRBJ2-7; v_gene: TRBV7-9; CDR3aa: CASSPPGEVKRYF
j_gene: TRBJ1-1; v_gene: TRBV19; CDR3aa: CASSARQLEAFF
j_gene: TRBJ2-5; v_gene: TRBV12-3/TRBV12-4; CDR3aa: CASSLRSGETQYF